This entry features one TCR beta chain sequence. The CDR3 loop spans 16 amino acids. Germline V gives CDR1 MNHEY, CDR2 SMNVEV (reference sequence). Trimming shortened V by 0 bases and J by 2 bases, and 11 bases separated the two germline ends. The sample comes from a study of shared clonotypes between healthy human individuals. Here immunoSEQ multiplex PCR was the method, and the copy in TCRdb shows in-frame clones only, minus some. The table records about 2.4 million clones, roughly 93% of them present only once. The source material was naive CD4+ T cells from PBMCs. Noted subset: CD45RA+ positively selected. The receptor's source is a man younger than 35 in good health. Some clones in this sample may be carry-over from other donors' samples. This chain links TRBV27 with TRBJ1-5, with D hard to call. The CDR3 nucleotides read TGTGCCAGCAGTTTATCAGCCGGGGTGGGCAATCAGCCCCAGCATTTT. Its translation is CASSLSAGVGNQPQHF.